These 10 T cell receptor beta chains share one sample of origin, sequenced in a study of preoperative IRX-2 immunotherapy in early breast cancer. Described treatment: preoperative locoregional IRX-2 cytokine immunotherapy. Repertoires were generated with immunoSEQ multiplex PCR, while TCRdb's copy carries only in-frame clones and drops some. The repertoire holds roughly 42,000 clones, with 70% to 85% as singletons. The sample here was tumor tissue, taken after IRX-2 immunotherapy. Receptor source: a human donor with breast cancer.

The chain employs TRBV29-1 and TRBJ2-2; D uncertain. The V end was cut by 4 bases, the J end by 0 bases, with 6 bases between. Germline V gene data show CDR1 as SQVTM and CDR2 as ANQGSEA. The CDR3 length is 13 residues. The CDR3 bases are TGCAGCGTTGCCAGGTCGAACACCGGGGAGCTGTTTTTT. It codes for CSVARSNTGELFF.

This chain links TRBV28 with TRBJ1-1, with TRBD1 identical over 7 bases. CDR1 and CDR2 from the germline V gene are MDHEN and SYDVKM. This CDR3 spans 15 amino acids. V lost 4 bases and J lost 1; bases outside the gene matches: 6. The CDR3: CASSSPTGWNTEAFF. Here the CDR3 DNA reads TGTGCCAGCAGTTCCCCGACAGGGTGGAACACTGAAGCTTTCTTT. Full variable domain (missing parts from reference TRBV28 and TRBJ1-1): DVKVTQSSRYLVKRTGEKVFLECVQDMDHENMFWYRQDPGLGLRLIYFSYDVKMKEKGDIPEGYSVSREKKERFSLILESASTNQTSMYLCASSSPTGWNTEAFFGQGTRLTVV.

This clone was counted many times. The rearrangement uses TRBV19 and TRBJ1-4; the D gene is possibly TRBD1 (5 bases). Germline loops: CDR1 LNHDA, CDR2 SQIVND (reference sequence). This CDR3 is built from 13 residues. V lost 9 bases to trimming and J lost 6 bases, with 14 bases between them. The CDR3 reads CASGRRGDEKLFF. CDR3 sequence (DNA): TGTGCCAGCGGCCGCCGAGGGGATGAAAAACTGTTTTTT.

The CDR3 region is CASTPGRGEKLFF. The CDR3 DNA reads TGTGCCAGTACCCCCGGCAGGGGGGAAAAACTGTTTTTT. The rearrangement links TRBV19 to TRBJ1-4; 7 bases are shared with TRBD1. The CDR3 spans 13 residues. Per the germline V gene, CDR1 is LNHDA and CDR2 is SQIVND (reference sequence). V was pared by 7 bases and J by 8 bases, with 7 bases of the junction left unmatched. Full variable domain (outside the CDR3, taken from reference TRBV19 and TRBJ1-4): DGGITQSPKYLFRKEGQNVTLSCEQNLNHDAMYWYRQDPGQGLRLIYYSQIVNDFQKGDIAEGYSVSREKKESFPLTVTSAQKNPTAFYLCASTPGRGEKLFFGSGTQLSVL.

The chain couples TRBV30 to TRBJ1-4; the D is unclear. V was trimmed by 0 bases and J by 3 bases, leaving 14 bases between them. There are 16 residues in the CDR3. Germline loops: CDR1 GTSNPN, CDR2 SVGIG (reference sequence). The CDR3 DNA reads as TGTGCCTGGAGTGTCGGGAGAACGGAAGCTAATGAAAAACTGTTTTTT. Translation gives CAWSVGRTEANEKLFF.

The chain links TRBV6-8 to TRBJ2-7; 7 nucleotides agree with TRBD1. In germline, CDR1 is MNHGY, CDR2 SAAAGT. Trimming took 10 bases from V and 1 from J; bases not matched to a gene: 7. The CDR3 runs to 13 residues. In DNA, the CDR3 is TGTGCCATCAGATCAGGGGGTTCCTACGAGCAGTACTTC. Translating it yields CAIRSGGSYEQYF.

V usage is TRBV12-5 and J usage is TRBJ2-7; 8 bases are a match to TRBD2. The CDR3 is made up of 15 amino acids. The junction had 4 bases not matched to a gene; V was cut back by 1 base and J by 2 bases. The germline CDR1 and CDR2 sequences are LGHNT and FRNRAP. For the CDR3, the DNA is TGTGCTAGTGGTTTGGGAAGCGGGGGCCCCTACGAGCAGTACTTC. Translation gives CASGLGSGGPYEQYF.

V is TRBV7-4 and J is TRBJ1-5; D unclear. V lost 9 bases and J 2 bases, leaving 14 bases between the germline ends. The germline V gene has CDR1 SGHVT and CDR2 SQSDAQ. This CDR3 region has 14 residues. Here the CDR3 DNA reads TGTGCCAGAAGCCCTGGACGGGGCAATCAGCCCCAGCATTTT. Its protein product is CARSPGRGNQPQHF.

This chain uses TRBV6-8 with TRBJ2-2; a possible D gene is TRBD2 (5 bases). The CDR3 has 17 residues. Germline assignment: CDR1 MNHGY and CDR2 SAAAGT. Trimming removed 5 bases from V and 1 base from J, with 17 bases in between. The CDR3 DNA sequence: TGTGCCAGCAGTCCGGAGTGGGAGAGCGTGAACACCGGGGAGCTGTTTTTT. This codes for CASSPEWESVNTGELFF.

DNA of the CDR3: TGTGCCAGCTCACCCTCGCTAGGAGCAGGGGCTATCTACGAGCAGTACTTC. This gives the protein CASSPSLGAGAIYEQYF. The chain uses TRBV18 and TRBJ2-7; TRBD1 might be the D (6 bases). The CDR3 covers 17 residues. Germline CDR1 and CDR2: KGHSH and LQKENI. Trimming stripped 3 bases from V and 3 bases from J, with 21 bases between.